This TCR beta chain was observed in a study of OX40 agonist ivuxolimab in advanced cancers. Across the study: Prior therapy, whether anti-PD-1, anti-PD-L1 or anti-CTLA-4, was allowed, and 30% to 40% had some. Three patients, one with hepatocellular carcinoma and two with cutaneous melanoma, achieved partial responses. Study findings and constraints: There was clonal expansion of CD4+ and CD8+ blood T cells by week 6 at 0.1 to 3.0 mg/kg. On average, a greater number of expanded clones characterised CD8+ T cells relative to CD4+.

Trimming stripped 5 bases from V and 5 bases from J, with 12 bases between. From germline, CDR1 is MNHEY and CDR2 SVGAGI. The CDR3 runs to 13 residues. Comments on this clone: What it recognizes is unknown.

The table came from immunoSEQ multiplex PCR; TCRdb's copy has only in-frame clones and leaves some out. The sample lists 35,000 to 45,000 clones, around 87% occurring once. The sample was CD4+ or CD8+ T cells sorted from blood, taken in a trial of the OX40 agonist ivuxolimab. The rearrangement joins TRBV6-5 to TRBJ2-5; possibly TRBD2 for D (6 bases). The TCR sequence derives from an adult with an advanced solid tumor such as melanoma, head and neck, liver or kidney cancer. CDR3 region: CASSRPGVETQYF. CDR3 bases: TGTGCCAGCAGTCGCCCGGGAGTCGAGACCCAGTACTTC.